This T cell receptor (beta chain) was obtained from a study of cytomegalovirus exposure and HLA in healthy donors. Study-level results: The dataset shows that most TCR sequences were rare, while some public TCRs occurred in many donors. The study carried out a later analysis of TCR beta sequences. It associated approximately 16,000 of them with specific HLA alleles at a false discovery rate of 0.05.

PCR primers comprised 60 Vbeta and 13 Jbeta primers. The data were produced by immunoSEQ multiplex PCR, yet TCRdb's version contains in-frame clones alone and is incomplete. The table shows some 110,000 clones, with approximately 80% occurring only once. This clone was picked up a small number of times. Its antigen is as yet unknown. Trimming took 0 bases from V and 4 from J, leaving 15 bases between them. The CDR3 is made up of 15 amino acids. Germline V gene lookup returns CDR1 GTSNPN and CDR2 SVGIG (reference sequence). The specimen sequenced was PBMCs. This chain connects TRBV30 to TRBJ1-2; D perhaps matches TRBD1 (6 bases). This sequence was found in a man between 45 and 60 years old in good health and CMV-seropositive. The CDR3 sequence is CAWSVSGRGGYGYTF. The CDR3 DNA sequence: TGTGCCTGGAGTGTGTCAGGGAGGGGGGGCTATGGCTACACCTTC.